This T cell receptor beta chain was documented in a study of blood T cell repertoires in COVID-19. Study details: There were acute and convalescent COVID-19 samples, and they came from the United States, Italy and Spain. T cells, B-cell-depleted T cells, or PBMCs supplied cDNA or gDNA.

Under the authors' procedure: Estimation of nucleated cell counts relied on the amplification of reference gene primers. Assay: immunoSEQ multiplex PCR; the TCRdb copy retains only in-frame clones and omits some. V, J and clone size are taken as reported in that table, and D and trimming were inferred from the DNA itself. This repertoire shows approximately 61,000 clones, 79% found once; its top ten account for around 5.1%. Germline CDR1 SGHRS, CDR2 YFSETQ. The CDR3 contains 18 residues. V lost 0 bases to trimming and J lost 4 bases; unmatched junction nucleotides: 11. The sequenced sample consisted of peripheral blood. The chain uses TRBV5-1 and TRBJ2-3; 10 bases map to TRBD2. The source is a woman aged 70-85 years with acute or convalescent COVID-19. CDR3 region: CASSLVASGGRGADTQYF. As DNA, the CDR3 is TGCGCCAGCAGCTTGGTGGCTAGCGGGGGACGAGGAGCAGATACGCAGTATTTT.